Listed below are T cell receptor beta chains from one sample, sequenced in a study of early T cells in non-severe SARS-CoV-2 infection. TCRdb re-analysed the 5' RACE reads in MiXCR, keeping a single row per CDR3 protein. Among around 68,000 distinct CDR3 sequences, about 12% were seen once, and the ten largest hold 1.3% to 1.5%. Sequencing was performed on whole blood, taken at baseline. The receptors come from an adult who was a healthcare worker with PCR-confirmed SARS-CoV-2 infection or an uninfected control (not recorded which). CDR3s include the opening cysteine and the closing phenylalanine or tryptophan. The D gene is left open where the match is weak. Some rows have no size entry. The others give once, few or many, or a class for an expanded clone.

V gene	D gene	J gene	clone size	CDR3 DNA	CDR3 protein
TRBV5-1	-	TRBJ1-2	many	TGCGCCAGCAGCTTGGACGGACAGTATGGCTACACCTTC	CASSLDGQYGYTF
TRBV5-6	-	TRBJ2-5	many	TGTGCCAGCAGCCCGAGGGGGACCCAGTACTTC	CASSPRGTQYF
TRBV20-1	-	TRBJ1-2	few	TGCAGTGCTTCTTCAGGGAATCGAGGCTACACCTTC	CSASSGNRGYTF
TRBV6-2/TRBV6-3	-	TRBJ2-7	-	TGTGCCAGCAGGGACCCGGGGACCCACTACGAGCAGTACTTC	CASRDPGTHYEQYF
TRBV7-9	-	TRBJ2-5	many	TGTGCCAGCAGCCCAGCGCTACAGCAAGAGACCCAGTACTTC	CASSPALQQETQYF
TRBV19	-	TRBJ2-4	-	TGTGCCAGTAGTATGCAGTATGGTGGGGTAGCCAAAAACATTCAGTACTTC	CASSMQYGGVAKNIQYF
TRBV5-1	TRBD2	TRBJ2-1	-	TGCGCCAGCAGCCAACTAGCGGGGAGCAACCTCAATGAGCAGTTCTTC	CASSQLAGSNLNEQFF
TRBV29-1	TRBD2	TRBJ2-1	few	TGCAGCGATAGCGGGATCGCCCACAATGAGCAGTTCTTC	CSDSGIAHNEQFF
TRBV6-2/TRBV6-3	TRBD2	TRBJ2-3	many	TGTGCCAGTAGAGGACTAGCGGGCACAGATACGCAGTATTTT	CASRGLAGTDTQYF
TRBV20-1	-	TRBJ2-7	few	TGCAGTGCGCTCCGGGAGCGACCCTACGAGCAGTACTTC	CSALRERPYEQYF
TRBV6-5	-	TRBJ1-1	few	TGTGCCAGCCACTCCGGACAGTTCGCTGAAGCTTTCTTT	CASHSGQFAEAFF
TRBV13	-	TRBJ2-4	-	TGTGCCAGCAGCCCTCCCCAACAGGGTAACATTCAGTACTTC	CASSPPQQGNIQYF
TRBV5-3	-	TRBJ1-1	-	TGTGCCAGAGTACTGGGGTGGACTGAAGCTTTCTTT	CARVLGWTEAFF
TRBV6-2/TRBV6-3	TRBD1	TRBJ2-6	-	TGTGCCAGCAGTTACGGGACAGGGATTCCTGGGGCCAACGTCCTGACTTTC	CASSYGTGIPGANVLTF
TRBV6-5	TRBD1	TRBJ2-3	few	TGTGCCAGCAGTGCCGGACAGGGGCGTTTGGATACGCAGTATTTT	CASSAGQGRLDTQYF
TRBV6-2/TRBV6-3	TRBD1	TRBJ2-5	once	TGTGCCAGCAGTGAACCTACAGGGGGCGTGGAGACCCAGTACTTC	CASSEPTGGVETQYF
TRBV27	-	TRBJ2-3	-	TGTGCCAGCACTTTAGTCACAGATACGCAGTATTTT	CASTLVTDTQYF
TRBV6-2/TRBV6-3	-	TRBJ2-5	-	TGTGCCAGCAGGTACGAGGAACACCAAGAGACCCAGTACTTC	CASRYEEHQETQYF
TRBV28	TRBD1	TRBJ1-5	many	TGTGCCAGCAGTTCATGGGACAGGGCTCAGCCCCAGCATTTT	CASSSWDRAQPQHF